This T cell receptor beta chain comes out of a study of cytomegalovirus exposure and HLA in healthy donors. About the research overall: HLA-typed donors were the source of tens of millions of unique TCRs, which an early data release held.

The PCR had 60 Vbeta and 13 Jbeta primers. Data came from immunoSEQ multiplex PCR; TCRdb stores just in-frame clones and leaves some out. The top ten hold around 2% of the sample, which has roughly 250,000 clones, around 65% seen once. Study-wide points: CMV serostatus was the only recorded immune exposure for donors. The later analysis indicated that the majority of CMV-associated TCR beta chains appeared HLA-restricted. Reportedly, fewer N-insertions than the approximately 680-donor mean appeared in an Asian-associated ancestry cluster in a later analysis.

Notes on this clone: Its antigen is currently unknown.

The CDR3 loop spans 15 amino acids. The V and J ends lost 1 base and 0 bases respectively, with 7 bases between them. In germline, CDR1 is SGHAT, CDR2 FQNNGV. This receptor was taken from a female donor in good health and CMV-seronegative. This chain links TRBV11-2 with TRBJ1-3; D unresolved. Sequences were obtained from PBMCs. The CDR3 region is CASSLVANSGNTIYF. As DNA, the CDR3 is TGTGCCAGCAGCTTAGTAGCGAACTCTGGAAACACCATATATTTT. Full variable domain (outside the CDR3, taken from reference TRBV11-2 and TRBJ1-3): EAGVAQSPRYKIIEKRQSVAFWCNPISGHATLYWYQQILGQGPKLLIQFQNNGVVDDSQLPKDRFSAERLKGVDSTLKIQPAKLEDSAVYLCASSLVANSGNTIYFGEGSWLTVV.